The text below deals with one TCR beta chain. In the authors' workflow: Amplification from reference gene primers served as the basis for estimated nucleated cell counts. Method: immunoSEQ multiplex PCR; TCRdb's copy keeps in-frame clones and lacks some. For V, J and clone size, that table is used; D and trimming come from the DNA. The repertoire has some 380,000 clones, 90% of them found once; the top ten carry around 7%. This entry comes from a study of blood T cell repertoires in COVID-19. Study as a whole: The cDNA or gDNA used as material had been derived from T cells, B-cell-depleted T cells, or PBMCs.

The V gene end was trimmed by 4 bases and the J gene end by 2 bases; junction bases not matched to a gene: 2. The CDR3 is 14 residues long. Germline CDR1 and CDR2: SEHNR and FQNEAQ (reference sequence). The sequenced sample consisted of peripheral blood. The chain is built from TRBV7-9 and TRBJ1-5; 7 nucleotides line up with TRBD1. This receptor was taken from a man younger than 30 with active or convalescent COVID-19. DNA of the CDR3: TGTGCCAGCAGCTCCGGGACAGGCAATCAGCCCCAGCATTTT. Translation: CASSSGTGNQPQHF.